This T cell receptor (beta chain) was retrieved from a study of blood T cell repertoires in COVID-19. Overall study context: Samples representing acute and convalescent COVID-19 were sourced from the United States, Italy and Spain. PBMCs, B-cell-depleted T cells, or T cells provided the cDNA or gDNA that made up the material.

Only in-frame clones appear in the TCRdb table, and some are missing; sequencing was by immunoSEQ multiplex PCR. The sample contains 70,000 to 100,000 clones, 80% to 90% of which appear only once. The CDR3 runs 14 residues. CDR1 SGHDT and CDR2 YYEEEE come from the germline V gene. V was shortened by 4 bases and J by 8 bases, with 18 bases between the two germline ends. Sequencing was carried out using peripheral blood. This chain connects TRBV5-6 to TRBJ1-2; the D is unclear. The TCR was taken from a woman of 80 years or more with acute or convalescent COVID-19. The CDR3 DNA follows: TGTGCCAGCAGCCTGGCAATGAGGGTGGGAGGCTACACCTTC. Residues: CASSLAMRVGGYTF.